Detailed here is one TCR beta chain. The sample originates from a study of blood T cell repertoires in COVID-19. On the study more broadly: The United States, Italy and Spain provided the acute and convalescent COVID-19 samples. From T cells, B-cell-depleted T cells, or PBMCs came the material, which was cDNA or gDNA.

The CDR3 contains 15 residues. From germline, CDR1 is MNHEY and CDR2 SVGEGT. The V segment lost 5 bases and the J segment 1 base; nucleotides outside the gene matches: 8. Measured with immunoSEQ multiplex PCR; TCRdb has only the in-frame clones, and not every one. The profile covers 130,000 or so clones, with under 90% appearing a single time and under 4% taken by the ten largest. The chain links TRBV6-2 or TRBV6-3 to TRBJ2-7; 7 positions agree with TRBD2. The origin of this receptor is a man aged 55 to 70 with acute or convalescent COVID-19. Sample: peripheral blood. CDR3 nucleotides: TGTGCCAGCAGTCCGAGCGGGACCTTATCCTACGAGCAGTACTTC. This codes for CASSPSGTLSYEQYF.